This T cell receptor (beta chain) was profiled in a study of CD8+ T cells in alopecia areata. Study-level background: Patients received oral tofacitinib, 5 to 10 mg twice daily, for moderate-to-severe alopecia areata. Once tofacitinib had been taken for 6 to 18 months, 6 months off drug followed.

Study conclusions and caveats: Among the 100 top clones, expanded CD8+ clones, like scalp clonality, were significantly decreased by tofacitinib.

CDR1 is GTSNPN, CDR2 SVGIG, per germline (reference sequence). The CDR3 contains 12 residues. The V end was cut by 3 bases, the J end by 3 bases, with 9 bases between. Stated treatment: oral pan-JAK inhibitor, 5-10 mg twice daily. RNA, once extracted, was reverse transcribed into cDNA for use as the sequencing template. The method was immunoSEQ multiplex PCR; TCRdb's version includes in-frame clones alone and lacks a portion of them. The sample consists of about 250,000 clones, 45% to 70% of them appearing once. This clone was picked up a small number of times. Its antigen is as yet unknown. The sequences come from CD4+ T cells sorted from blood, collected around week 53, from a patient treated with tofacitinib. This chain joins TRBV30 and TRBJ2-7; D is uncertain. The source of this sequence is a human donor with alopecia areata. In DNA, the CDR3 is TGTGCCTGGAGCACCCCTATCTACGAGCAGTACTTC. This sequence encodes CAWSTPIYEQYF.